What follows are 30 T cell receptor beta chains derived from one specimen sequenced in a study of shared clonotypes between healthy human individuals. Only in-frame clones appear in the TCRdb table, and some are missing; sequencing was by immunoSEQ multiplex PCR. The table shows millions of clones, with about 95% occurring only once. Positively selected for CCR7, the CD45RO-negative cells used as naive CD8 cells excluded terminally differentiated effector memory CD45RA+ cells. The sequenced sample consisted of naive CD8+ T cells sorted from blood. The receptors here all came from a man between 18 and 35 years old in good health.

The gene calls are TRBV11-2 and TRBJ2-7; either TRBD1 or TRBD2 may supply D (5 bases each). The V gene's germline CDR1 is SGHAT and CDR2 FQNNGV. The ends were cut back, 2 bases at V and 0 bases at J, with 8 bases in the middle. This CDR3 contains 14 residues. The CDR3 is CASSLMGDSYEQYF. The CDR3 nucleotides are TGTGCCAGCAGCTTAATGGGGGACTCCTACGAGCAGTACTTC.

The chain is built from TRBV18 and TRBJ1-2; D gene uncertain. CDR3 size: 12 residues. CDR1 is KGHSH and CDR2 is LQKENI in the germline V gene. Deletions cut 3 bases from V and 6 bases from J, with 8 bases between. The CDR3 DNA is TGTGCCAGCTCACCGTCTGGGAATGGCTACACCTTC. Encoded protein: CASSPSGNGYTF.

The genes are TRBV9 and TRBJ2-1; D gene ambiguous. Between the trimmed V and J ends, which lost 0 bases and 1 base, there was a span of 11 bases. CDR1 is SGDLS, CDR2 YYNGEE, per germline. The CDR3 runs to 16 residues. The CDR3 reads CASSVESRGSYNEQFF. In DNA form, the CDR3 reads TGTGCCAGCAGCGTAGAATCGAGAGGATCCTACAATGAGCAGTTCTTC. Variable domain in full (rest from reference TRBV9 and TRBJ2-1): DSGVTQTPKHLITATGQRVTLRCSPRSGDLSVYWYQQSLDQGLQFLIQYYNGEERAKGNILERFSAQQFPDLHSELNLSSLELGDSALYFCASSVESRGSYNEQFFGPGTRLTVL.

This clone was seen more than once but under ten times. CDR3 bases: TGCGCCAGCAGCCCCGTGGGGGGAGCCGAACTGATCCACTTT. Translated, it gives CASSPVGGAELIHF. The rearrangement links TRBV5-1 to TRBJ1-6, with D possibly matching TRBD1 (5 bases). The V end lost 4 bases, the J end lost 17 bases, and 22 bases lay between the germline ends. The CDR3 has 14 residues. In germline, CDR1 is SGHRS, CDR2 YFSETQ.

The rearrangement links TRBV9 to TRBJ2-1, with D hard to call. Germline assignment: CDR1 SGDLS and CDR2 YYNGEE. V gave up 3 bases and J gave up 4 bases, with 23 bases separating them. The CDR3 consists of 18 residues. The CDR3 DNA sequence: TGTGCCAGCAGCGCGTCTCCATCTAGACCTAACCCTTACAATGAGCAGTTCTTC. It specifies CASSASPSRPNPYNEQFF.

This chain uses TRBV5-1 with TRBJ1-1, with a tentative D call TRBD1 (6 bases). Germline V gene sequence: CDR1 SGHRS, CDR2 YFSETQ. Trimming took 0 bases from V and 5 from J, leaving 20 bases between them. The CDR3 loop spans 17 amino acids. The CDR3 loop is CASSLDAGVFPPTEAFF. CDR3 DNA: TGCGCCAGCAGCTTGGATGCAGGGGTTTTTCCACCAACTGAAGCTTTCTTT.

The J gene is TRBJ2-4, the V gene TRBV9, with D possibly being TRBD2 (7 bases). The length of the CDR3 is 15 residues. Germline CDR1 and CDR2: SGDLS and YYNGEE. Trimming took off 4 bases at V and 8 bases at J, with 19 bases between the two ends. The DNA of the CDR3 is TGTGCCAGCAGCCCCGTGGCGGGGGCGCAGGACATTCAGTACTTC. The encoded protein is CASSPVAGAQDIQYF.

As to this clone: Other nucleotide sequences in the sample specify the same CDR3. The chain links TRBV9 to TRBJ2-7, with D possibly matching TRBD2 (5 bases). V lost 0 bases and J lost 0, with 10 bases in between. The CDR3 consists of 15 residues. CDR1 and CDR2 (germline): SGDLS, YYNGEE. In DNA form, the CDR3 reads TGTGCCAGCAGCGTAGACGGCGGGCCCTCCTACGAGCAGTACTTC. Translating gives CASSVDGGPSYEQYF.

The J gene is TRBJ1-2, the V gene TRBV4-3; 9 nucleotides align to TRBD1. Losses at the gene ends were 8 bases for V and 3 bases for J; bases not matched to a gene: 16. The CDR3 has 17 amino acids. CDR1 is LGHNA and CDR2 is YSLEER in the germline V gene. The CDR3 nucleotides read TGCGCCAGCCGGCCCGGGACAGGGAAAAGTAACGACTATGGCTACACCTTC. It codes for CASRPGTGKSNDYGYTF.

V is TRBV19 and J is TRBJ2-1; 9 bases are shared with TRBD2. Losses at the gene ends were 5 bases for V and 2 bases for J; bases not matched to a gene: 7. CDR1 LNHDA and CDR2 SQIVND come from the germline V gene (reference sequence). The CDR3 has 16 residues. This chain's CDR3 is CASSPHSGGTYNEQFF. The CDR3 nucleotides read TGTGCCAGTAGTCCACATAGCGGGGGCACCTACAATGAGCAGTTCTTC.

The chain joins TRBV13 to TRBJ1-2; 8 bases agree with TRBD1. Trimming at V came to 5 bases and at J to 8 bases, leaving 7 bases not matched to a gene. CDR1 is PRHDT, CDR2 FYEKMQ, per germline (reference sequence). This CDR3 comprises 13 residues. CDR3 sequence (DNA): TGTGCCAGCAGCGAAAGGGCAGGGGGCGGCTACACCTTC. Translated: CASSERAGGGYTF. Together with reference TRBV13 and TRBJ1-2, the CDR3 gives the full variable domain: AAGVIQSPRHLIKEKRETATLKCYPIPRHDTVYWYQQGPGQDPQFLISFYEKMQSDKGSIPDRFSAQQFSDYHSELNMSSLELGDSALYFCASSERAGGGYTFGSGTRLTVV.

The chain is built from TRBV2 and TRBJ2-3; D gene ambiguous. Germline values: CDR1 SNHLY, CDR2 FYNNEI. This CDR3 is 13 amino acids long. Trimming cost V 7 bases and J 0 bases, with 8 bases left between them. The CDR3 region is CASKGSSTDTQYF. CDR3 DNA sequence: TGTGCCAGCAAGGGTTCTAGCACAGATACGCAGTATTTT.

In nucleotides, the CDR3 is TGTGCCAGCAGATCCGGGACAGGGGGTGAAATAAACTATGGCTACACCTTC. Amino acid sequence: CASRSGTGGEINYGYTF. This chain links TRBV27 with TRBJ1-2; 11 positions agree with TRBD1. V shed 6 bases, J shed 2 bases, and the junction held 11 bases outside the gene matches. Germline lookup yields CDR1 MNHEY and CDR2 SMNVEV (reference sequence). This CDR3 comprises 17 residues.

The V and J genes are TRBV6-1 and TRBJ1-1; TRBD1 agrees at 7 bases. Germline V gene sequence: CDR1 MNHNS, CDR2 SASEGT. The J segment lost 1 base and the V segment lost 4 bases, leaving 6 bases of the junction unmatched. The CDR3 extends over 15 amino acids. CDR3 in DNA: TGTGCCAGCAGTGCCTGGGACAGAGAGAACACTGAAGCTTTCTTT. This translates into CASSAWDRENTEAFF.

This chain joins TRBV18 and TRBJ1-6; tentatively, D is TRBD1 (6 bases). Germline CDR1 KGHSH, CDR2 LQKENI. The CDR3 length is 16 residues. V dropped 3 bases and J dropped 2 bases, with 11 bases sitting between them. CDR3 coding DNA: TGTGCCAGCTCACCCGAGACAGGCCCCTATAATTCACCCCTCCACTTT. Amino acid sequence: CASSPETGPYNSPLHF.

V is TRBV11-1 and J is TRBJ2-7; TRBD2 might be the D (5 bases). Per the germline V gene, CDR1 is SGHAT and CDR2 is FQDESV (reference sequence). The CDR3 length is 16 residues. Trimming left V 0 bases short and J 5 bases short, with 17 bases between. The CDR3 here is CASSLAAGLLDDEQYF. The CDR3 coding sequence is TGTGCCAGCAGCTTAGCGGCGGGTCTTCTCGACGACGAGCAGTACTTC.

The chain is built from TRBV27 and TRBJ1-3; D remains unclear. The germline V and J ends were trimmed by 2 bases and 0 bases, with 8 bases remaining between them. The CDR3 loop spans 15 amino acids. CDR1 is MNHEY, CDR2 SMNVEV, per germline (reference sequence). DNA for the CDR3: TGTGCCAGCAGTTTAGACTGGGCCTCTGGAAACACCATATATTTT. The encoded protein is CASSLDWASGNTIYF.

The CDR3 loop is CASSLGRSTGELFF. The CDR3 DNA reads TGCGCCAGCAGCTTAGGAAGAAGTACCGGGGAGCTGTTTTTT. The chain has TRBV5-1 and TRBJ2-2, with unresolved D. The length of the CDR3 is 14 residues. Deletions cut 2 bases from V and 5 bases from J, with 10 bases between. Germline V lookup: CDR1 SGHRS, CDR2 YFSETQ.

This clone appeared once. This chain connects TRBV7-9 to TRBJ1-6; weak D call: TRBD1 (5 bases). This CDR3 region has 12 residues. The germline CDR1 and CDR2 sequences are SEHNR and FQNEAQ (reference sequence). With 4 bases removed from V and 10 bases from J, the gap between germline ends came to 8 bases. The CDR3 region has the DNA TGTGCCAGCAGCTGGGGCTTATCACCCCTCCACTTT. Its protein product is CASSWGLSPLHF.

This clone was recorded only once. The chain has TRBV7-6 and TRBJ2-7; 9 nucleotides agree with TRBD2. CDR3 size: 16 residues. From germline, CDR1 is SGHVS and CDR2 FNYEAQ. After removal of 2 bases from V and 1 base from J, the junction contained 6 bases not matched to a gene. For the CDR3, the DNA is TGTGCCAGCAGCTTAATAGCGGGAGACCCTTCCTACGAGCAGTACTTC. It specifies CASSLIAGDPSYEQYF.

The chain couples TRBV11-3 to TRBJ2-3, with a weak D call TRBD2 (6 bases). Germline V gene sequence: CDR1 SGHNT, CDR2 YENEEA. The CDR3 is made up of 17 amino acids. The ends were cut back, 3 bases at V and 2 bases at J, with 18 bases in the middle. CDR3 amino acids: CASSFGGIVDDTDTQYF. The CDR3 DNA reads TGTGCCAGCAGCTTTGGGGGGATCGTTGATGACACAGATACGCAGTATTTT. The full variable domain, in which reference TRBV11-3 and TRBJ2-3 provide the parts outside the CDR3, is EAGVVQSPRYKIIEKKQPVAFWCNPISGHNTLYWYLQNLGQGPELLIRYENEEAVDDSQLPKDRFSAERLKGVDSTLKIQPAELGDSAVYLCASSFGGIVDDTDTQYFGPGTRLTVL.

In DNA form, the CDR3 reads TGTGCCAGCAGCTCCCCTTGGGGCTCCTACGAGCAGTACTTC. It translates to CASSSPWGSYEQYF. The gene calls are TRBV7-9 and TRBJ2-7; unclear D gene. The V end was cut by 4 bases, the J end by 0 bases, with 10 bases between. The germline V gene has CDR1 SEHNR and CDR2 FQNEAQ (reference sequence). The CDR3 loop spans 14 amino acids.

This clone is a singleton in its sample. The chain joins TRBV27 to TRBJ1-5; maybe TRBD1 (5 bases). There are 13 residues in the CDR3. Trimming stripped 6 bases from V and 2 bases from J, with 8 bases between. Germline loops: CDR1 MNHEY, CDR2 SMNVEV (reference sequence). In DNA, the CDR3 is TGTGCCAGCAGGCTGGGGGGCAATCAGCCCCAGCATTTT. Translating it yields CASRLGGNQPQHF.

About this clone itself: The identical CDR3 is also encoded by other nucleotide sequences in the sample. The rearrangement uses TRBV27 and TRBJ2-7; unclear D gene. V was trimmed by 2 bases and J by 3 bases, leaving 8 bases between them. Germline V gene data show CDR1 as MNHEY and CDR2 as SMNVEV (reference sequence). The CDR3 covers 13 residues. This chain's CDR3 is CASSLRQSYEQYF. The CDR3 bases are TGTGCCAGCAGTTTACGGCAGAGCTACGAGCAGTACTTC.

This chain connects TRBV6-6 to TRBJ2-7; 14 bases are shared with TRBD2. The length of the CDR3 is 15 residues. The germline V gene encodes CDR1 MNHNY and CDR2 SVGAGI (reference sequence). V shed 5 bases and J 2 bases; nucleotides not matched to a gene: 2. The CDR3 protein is CASSKGLAGAYEQYF. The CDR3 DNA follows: TGTGCCAGCAGTAAGGGACTAGCGGGAGCCTACGAGCAGTACTTC.

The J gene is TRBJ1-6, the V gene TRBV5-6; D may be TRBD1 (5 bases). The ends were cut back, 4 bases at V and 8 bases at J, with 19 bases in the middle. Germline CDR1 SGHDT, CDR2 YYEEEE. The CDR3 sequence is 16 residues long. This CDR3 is CASSLLTRDGYSPLHF. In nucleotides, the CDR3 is TGTGCCAGCAGCCTTCTAACGCGGGACGGTTATTCACCCCTCCACTTT.

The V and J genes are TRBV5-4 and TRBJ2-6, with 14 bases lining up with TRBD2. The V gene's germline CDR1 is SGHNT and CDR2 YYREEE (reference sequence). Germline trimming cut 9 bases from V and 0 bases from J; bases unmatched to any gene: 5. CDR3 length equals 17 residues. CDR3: CATRGLAGASGANVLTF. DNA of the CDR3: TGTGCCACCCGGGGACTAGCGGGAGCCTCTGGGGCCAACGTCCTGACTTTC.

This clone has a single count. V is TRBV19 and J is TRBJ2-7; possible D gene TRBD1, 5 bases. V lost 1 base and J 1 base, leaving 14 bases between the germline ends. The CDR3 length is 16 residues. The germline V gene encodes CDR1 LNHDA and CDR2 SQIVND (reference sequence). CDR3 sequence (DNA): TGTGCCAGTAGTATAGTATCCGGTCAGGGTTCCTACGAGCAGTACTTC. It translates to CASSIVSGQGSYEQYF.

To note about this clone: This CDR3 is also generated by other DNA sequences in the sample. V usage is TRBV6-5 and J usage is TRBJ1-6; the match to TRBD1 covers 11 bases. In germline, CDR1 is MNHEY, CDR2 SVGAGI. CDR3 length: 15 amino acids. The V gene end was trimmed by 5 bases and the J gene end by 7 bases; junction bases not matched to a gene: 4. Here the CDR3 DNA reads TGTGCCAGCAGTCCCGGGACAGGGGGAAATTCACCCCTCCACTTT. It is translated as CASSPGTGGNSPLHF.

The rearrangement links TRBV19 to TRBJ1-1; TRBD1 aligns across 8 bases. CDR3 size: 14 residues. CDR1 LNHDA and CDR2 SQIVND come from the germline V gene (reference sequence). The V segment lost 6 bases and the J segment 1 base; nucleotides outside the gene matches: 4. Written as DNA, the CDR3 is TGTGCCAGTAGGGCAGGGGGCGGGAACACTGAAGCTTTCTTT. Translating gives CASRAGGGNTEAFF. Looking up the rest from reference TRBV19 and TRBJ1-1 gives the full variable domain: DGGITQSPKYLFRKEGQNVTLSCEQNLNHDAMYWYRQDPGQGLRLIYYSQIVNDFQKGDIAEGYSVSREKKESFPLTVTSAQKNPTAFYLCASRAGGGNTEAFFGQGTRLTVV.